Each of the 17 T cell receptor beta chains below was sequenced from the same sample in a study of blood T cell repertoires in COVID-19. The assay was immunoSEQ multiplex PCR, and TCRdb's table has in-frame clones only and misses some. Counted here are 150,000 to 200,000 clones, under 80% occurring once; the ten biggest clones make up around 2.9%. The sequencing sample was made of peripheral blood. These receptors were obtained from an elderly woman with acute or convalescent COVID-19.

V gene TRBV3-1 (or the pseudogene TRBV3-2) combines with J gene TRBJ2-2; D is possibly TRBD1 (7 bases). With 2 bases removed from V and 4 bases from J, the gap between germline ends came to 11 bases. Germline assignment: CDR1 LGHDT and CDR2 YNNKEL (reference sequence). This CDR3 spans 15 amino acids. The DNA for the CDR3 is TGTGCCAGCAGCCAAAGGGGGCGGGGCACCGGGGAGCTGTTTTTT. Its translation: CASSQRGRGTGELFF.

The CDR3 spells CSVLQGDYGYTF. The CDR3 DNA is TGCAGCGTGTTACAGGGGGACTATGGCTACACCTTC. J is TRBJ1-2 and V is TRBV29-1; 8 nucleotides match TRBD1. Per germline, CDR1 SQVTM and CDR2 ANQGSEA. The CDR3 is 12 amino acids. V lost 6 bases, J lost 3 bases, and 3 bases stayed unmatched.

This rearrangement joins TRBV11-2 to TRBJ2-3; D gene uncertain. The CDR3 contains 12 residues. Trimming left V 5 bases short and J 6 bases short, with 9 bases between. CDR1 and CDR2 (germline): SGHAT, FQNNGV. CDR3 nucleotide sequence: TGTGCCAGCAGCCTCAGTTTGGATACGCAGTATTTT. Amino acids: CASSLSLDTQYF.

The V gene is TRBV2, the J gene TRBJ1-2; possibly TRBD1 for D (6 bases). The CDR3 covers 12 residues. Per the germline V gene, CDR1 is SNHLY and CDR2 is FYNNEI. Trimming shortened V by 8 bases and J by 7 bases, and 14 bases separated the two germline ends. CDR3 coding DNA: TGTGCCAGCTCTCCAGGGGTTCTTGGCTACACCTTC. As protein: CASSPGVLGYTF.

This clone appeared a single time. V is TRBV2 and J is TRBJ2-1; 10 bases fit TRBD2. The V and J ends lost 2 bases and 6 bases, in that order; junction bases with no gene match: 10. The CDR3 length is 17 residues. Germline V gene data show CDR1 as SNHLY and CDR2 as FYNNEI. The CDR3 sequence is CASSESASGGTFNEQFF. CDR3 DNA: TGTGCCAGCAGTGAAAGCGCTAGCGGGGGCACATTCAATGAGCAGTTCTTC.

The chain joins TRBV7-2 to TRBJ1-5; 10 bases agree with TRBD1. The germline V gene encodes CDR1 SGHTA and CDR2 FQGNSA. The junction had 4 bases not matched to a gene; V was cut back by 2 bases and J by 3 bases. This CDR3 has 16 residues. CDR3 amino acids: CASSLWGQGNNQPQHF. The CDR3 DNA follows: TGTGCCAGCAGCTTATGGGGACAGGGGAACAATCAGCCCCAGCATTTT.

The V gene is TRBV9, the J gene TRBJ2-1, with 12 bases aligning to TRBD2. V was clipped by 4 bases and J by 8 bases; unmatched bases: 7. The CDR3 covers 15 residues. Germline CDR1 and CDR2: SGDLS and YYNGEE. The CDR3 DNA reads as TGTGCCAGCAGCCCTAGCGGGAGGGTAGGGGATGAGCAGTTCTTC. Protein sequence: CASSPSGRVGDEQFF.

The chain combines TRBV5-1 with TRBJ2-2; weak D call: TRBD1 (6 bases). CDR3 size: 15 residues. Germline-derived CDR1 and CDR2 are SGHRS and YFSETQ. With 4 bases removed from V and 1 base from J, the gap between germline ends came to 11 bases. The CDR3 DNA reads TGCGCCAGCAGCCCCGGGACACTGAACACCGGGGAGCTGTTTTTT. Its translation is CASSPGTLNTGELFF.

This clone has more than one count but fewer than ten. The V and J genes are TRBV6-1 and TRBJ2-3, with 9 bases that match TRBD1. The CDR3 covers 15 residues. The J segment lost 5 bases and the V segment lost 0 bases, leaving 3 bases of the junction unmatched. CDR1 is MNHNS, CDR2 SASEGT, per germline. CDR3 in amino acids: CASSEAGTGRDTQYF. CDR3 nucleotides: TGTGCCAGCAGTGAAGCCGGGACAGGGCGAGATACGCAGTATTTT.

This chain joins TRBV6-2 or TRBV6-3 and TRBJ2-3; no clear D gene. Germline values: CDR1 MNHEY, CDR2 SVGEGT. There are 16 residues in the CDR3. The ends were cut back, 5 bases at V and 0 bases at J, with 15 bases in the middle. The CDR3 spells CASSMRLTKSTDTQYF. CDR3 DNA sequence: TGTGCCAGCAGTATGCGGCTAACGAAAAGCACAGATACGCAGTATTTT.

This clone has more than one count but fewer than ten. The DNA for the CDR3 is TGTGCCAGCAGTATTACGACAGAAGATCAGCCCCAGCATTTT. It translates to CASSITTEDQPQHF. V and J are TRBV28 and TRBJ1-5; D perhaps matches TRBD1 (5 bases). The germline V and J ends were trimmed by 5 bases and 5 bases, with 13 bases remaining between them. CDR1 and CDR2 (germline): MDHEN, SYDVKM. CDR3 length equals 14 residues.

This clone was seen repeatedly, ten times or more. The chain has TRBV2 and TRBJ2-7; D is unclear. The CDR3 sequence is 15 residues long. Germline V gene data show CDR1 as SNHLY and CDR2 as FYNNEI. V gave up 3 bases and J gave up 0 bases, with 12 bases separating them. CDR3 bases: TGTGCCAGCAGTGATGACCGCGGAAACTCCTACGAGCAGTACTTC. It translates to CASSDDRGNSYEQYF.

In this sample, this clone turned up once. The gene calls are TRBV5-1 and TRBJ2-7, with 7 bases that match TRBD1. CDR3 size: 12 residues. Germline trimming cut 4 bases from V and 6 bases from J; bases unmatched to any gene: 4. The germline gives CDR1 SGHRS, CDR2 YFSETQ. CDR3: CASSEGTVEQYF. CDR3 DNA sequence: TGCGCCAGCAGCGAGGGGACAGTCGAGCAGTACTTC.

This clone came up once. The chain has TRBV6-5 and TRBJ1-2; TRBD1 aligns across 7 bases. From germline, CDR1 is MNHEY and CDR2 SVGAGI. Germline trimming cut 2 bases from V and 3 bases from J; bases unmatched to any gene: 3. CDR3 length equals 14 residues. Here the CDR3 reads CASSYGGQDYGYTF. CDR3 nucleotides: TGTGCCAGCAGTTACGGCGGACAGGACTATGGCTACACCTTC.

The rearrangement links TRBV6-5 to TRBJ1-1, with 10 bases lining up with TRBD1. The CDR3 is made up of 14 amino acids. CDR1 and CDR2 from the germline V gene are MNHEY and SVGAGI. Unmatched junction bases numbered 9, after V lost 8 bases and J lost 6 bases. CDR3 sequence reads: CASRTGGPVPEAFF. CDR3 sequence (DNA): TGTGCCAGCCGGACAGGGGGACCAGTCCCTGAAGCTTTCTTT.

The V and J genes are TRBV5-1 and TRBJ2-2; possibly TRBD1 for D (5 bases). Germline V gene data show CDR1 as SGHRS and CDR2 as YFSETQ. The V gene lost 4 bases and the J gene lost 1 base, with 14 bases spanning the gap. This CDR3 is 16 amino acids long. The CDR3, as DNA: TGCGCCAGCAGCATCAGGGTAGTGGGGAACACCGGGGAGCTGTTTTTT. Its translation: CASSIRVVGNTGELFF. The whole variable domain, remainder taken from reference TRBV5-1 and TRBJ2-2, is KAGVTQTPRYLIKTRGQQVTLSCSPISGHRSVSWYQQTPGQGLQFLFEYFSETQRNKGNFPGRFSGRQFSNSRSEMNVSTLELGDSALYLCASSIRVVGNTGELFFGEGSRLTVL.

The gene calls are TRBV27 and TRBJ2-1; 13 bases align to TRBD2. The germline V gene has CDR1 MNHEY and CDR2 SMNVEV (reference sequence). The CDR3 sequence is 14 residues long. V was pared by 6 bases and J by 7 bases, with 3 bases of the junction left unmatched. This CDR3 is CASRLAGGANEQFF. CDR3 in DNA: TGTGCCAGCAGACTAGCGGGAGGGGCAAATGAGCAGTTCTTC.